This record covers a single TCR beta chain. J lost 1 base, V lost 6 bases, and 7 bases had no gene match. Germline V gives CDR1 SQVTM, CDR2 ANQGSEA. The CDR3 is 14 amino acids. The healthy controls were matched to patients by age and sex. The CD8+ and CD4+ T cells were isolated magnetically using a negative isolation approach, whereas the TEMRA cells were enriched by FACS. This record comes from a study of CD8 T cells in Susac syndrome. RNA, at roughly 0.45 to 1 ug, was reverse transcribed with random hexamers. An immunoSEQ multiplex PCR amplified TCR beta CDR3 over 54 Vbeta and 13 Jbeta. TCRdb itself ran the immunoSEQ multiplex PCR reads through MiXCR, one entry per CDR3 protein. The profile covers roughly 180,000 distinct CDR3 sequences, with around 94% appearing a single time and around 0.14% taken by the ten largest.

The sequencing input was CD4+ T cells from PBMCs. The TCR comes from a human donor in good health. The J gene is TRBJ1-1, the V gene TRBV29-1, with TRBD1 identical over 8 bases. CDR3 coding DNA: TGCAGCGTCGACAGGGGTTGGGCGAACACTGAAGCTTTCTTT. This sequence encodes CSVDRGWANTEAFF.